These T cell receptor beta chains were read from a single sample in a study of shared T cell receptors in the human thymus. Method: immunoSEQ multiplex PCR; TCRdb's copy keeps in-frame clones and lacks some. The table has about 660,000 clones, around 87% seen once. The sample was also reused in another study, on human thymus T cells.

The sequencing sample was made of thymocytes. Receptors originate from a boy under three years old with a congenital heart defect. Both conserved end residues are part of each CDR3. Each record gives: J gene, V gene, clone size, D gene, CDR3 length, CDR3 protein, CDR3 DNA. D genes are given only for firm matches. Clone sizes are given selectively: once, few, many, or a class where the clone is expanded.

TRBJ2-5	TRBV4-3	.	.	15	CASSQDVTGLETQYF	TGCGCCAGCAGCCAAGATGTGACAGGCTTAGAGACCCAGTACTTC
TRBJ2-2	TRBV28	.	.	19	CASSPTPGLAGNNTGELFF	TGTGCCAGCAGCCCGACCCCTGGTCTGGCAGGAAATAACACCGGGGAGCTGTTTTTT
TRBJ1-6	TRBV9	.	TRBD1	16	CASSGGPGTGYSPLHF	TGTGCCAGCAGCGGCGGCCCCGGGACAGGGTATTCACCCCTCCACTTT
TRBJ2-5	TRBV15	.	.	17	CATSRPTTNRVMETQYF	TGTGCCACCAGCAGACCTACTACAAACAGGGTAATGGAGACCCAGTACTTC
TRBJ1-1	TRBV2	once	.	16	CASSEPKTGKNTEAFF	TGTGCCAGCAGTGAACCGAAGACAGGTAAGAACACTGAAGCTTTCTTT
TRBJ2-3	TRBV9	.	TRBD1	17	CASSVAPGQGWADTQYF	TGTGCCAGCAGCGTCGCGCCGGGACAGGGATGGGCAGATACGCAGTATTTT
TRBJ2-3	TRBV4-2	.	TRBD2	15	CASSPPGGDTDTQYF	TGTGCCAGCAGCCCACCGGGGGGGGACACAGATACGCAGTATTTT
TRBJ2-7	TRBV5-4	.	.	15	CASSLLGLGPYEQYF	TGTGCCAGCAGCTTGCTTGGCCTGGGGCCCTACGAGCAGTACTTC
TRBJ1-6	TRBV7-2	.	TRBD1	17	CASSLRDRDLDNSPLHF	TGTGCCAGCAGCCTCCGAGACAGGGATCTTGATAATTCACCCCTCCACTTT
TRBJ2-7	TRBV7-9	.	.	13	CASSSGTYYEQYF	TGTGCCAGCAGCTCAGGGACTTACTACGAGCAGTACTTC
TRBJ2-2	TRBV7-9	.	.	12	CASSLASGELFF	TGTGCCAGCAGCTTAGCGAGCGGGGAGCTGTTTTTT
TRBJ1-2	TRBV4-1	.	TRBD1	13	CASSPGTGFGYTF	TGCGCCAGCAGCCCGGGGACAGGGTTTGGCTACACCTTC
TRBJ1-2	TRBV7-9	.	TRBD1	14	CASSSQDRGDGYTF	TGTGCCAGCAGCTCTCAGGACAGGGGGGATGGCTACACCTTC
TRBJ2-7	TRBV5-6	.	.	11	CASSFLSEQYF	TGTGCCAGCAGCTTCCTCTCCGAGCAGTACTTC
TRBJ1-2	TRBV6-1	.	TRBD1	15	CASSEPGQTNYGYTF	TGTGCCAGCAGTGAACCGGGACAGACTAACTATGGCTACACCTTC
TRBJ1-6	TRBV30	few	TRBD1	14	CAWRARGRGSPLHF	TGTGCCTGGAGGGCCAGGGGGCGCGGATCACCCCTCCACTTT
TRBJ2-1	TRBV30	.	TRBD1	16	CAWSARTGSVVNEQFF	TGTGCCTGGAGTGCCCGGACAGGTTCAGTGGTCAATGAGCAGTTCTTC
TRBJ1-1	TRBV6-6	.	TRBD1	16	CASSYGDRAMNTEAFF	TGTGCCAGCAGTTACGGGGACAGGGCCATGAACACTGAAGCTTTCTTT
TRBJ2-5	TRBV11-2	.	.	15	CASSHGTAGSETQYF	TGTGCCAGCAGCCACGGGACAGCGGGCTCAGAGACCCAGTACTTC
TRBJ2-3	TRBV29-1	.	TRBD1	15	CSVDRGIIGADTQYF	TGCAGCGTCGACAGGGGTATCATTGGCGCAGATACGCAGTATTTT
TRBJ2-7	TRBV11-2	.	TRBD1	18	CASSLLGGTGGSAYEQYF	TGTGCCAGCAGCTTATTGGGTGGGACAGGGGGCTCCGCTTACGAGCAGTACTTC
TRBJ2-1	TRBV15	.	TRBD2	17	CATSRDLSSGGENEQFF	TGTGCCACCAGCAGAGATCTAAGCAGCGGGGGGGAAAATGAGCAGTTCTTC
TRBJ1-6	TRBV28	.	TRBD1	19	CASSLTAGQGLSEDSPLHF	TGTGCCAGCAGTCTGACTGCGGGACAGGGGTTGTCTGAAGATTCACCCCTCCACTTT
TRBJ1-5	TRBV7-9	.	.	19	CASSLGGESREYSNQPQHF	TGTGCCAGCAGCTTAGGGGGGGAAAGTAGAGAATATAGCAATCAGCCCCAGCATTTT
TRBJ2-7	TRBV5-1	.	TRBD1	15	CASSFGAGGSYEQYF	TGCGCCAGCAGCTTTGGGGCAGGGGGCTCCTACGAGCAGTACTTC
TRBJ2-7	TRBV9	.	TRBD2	16	CASSPGLAVDSYEQYF	TGTGCCAGCAGCCCCGGACTAGCGGTCGACTCCTACGAGCAGTACTTC
TRBJ2-4	TRBV4-1	.	.	16	CASSLGRIYGGNIQYF	TGCGCCAGCAGCCTGGGGCGAATTTACGGGGGAAACATTCAGTACTTC
TRBJ1-5	TRBV5-1	.	.	16	CASSGIGQKPDQPQHF	TGCGCCAGCAGCGGAATAGGACAGAAACCCGATCAGCCCCAGCATTTT
TRBJ1-2	TRBV4-2	.	.	14	CASSQDRGEHGYTF	TGTGCCAGCAGCCAAGATCGGGGTGAACATGGCTACACCTTC
TRBJ2-7	TRBV19	.	TRBD1	14	CATSLRTGLYEQYF	TGTGCCACCTCTCTCCGGACAGGCCTCTACGAGCAGTACTTC
TRBJ1-2	TRBV6-1	.	TRBD1	13	CASKPGQNYGYTF	TGTGCCAGCAAACCGGGACAGAACTATGGCTACACCTTC
TRBJ1-1	TRBV5-6	.	TRBD1	14	CASSLLTGQTEAFF	TGTGCCAGCAGCTTGTTGACAGGGCAAACTGAAGCTTTCTTT
TRBJ1-3	TRBV5-6	.	TRBD1	17	CASSLYATGASGNTIYF	TGTGCCAGCAGCTTGTATGCGACAGGGGCCAGTGGAAACACCATATATTTT
TRBJ1-6	TRBV4-1	once	TRBD1	18	CASSQPSPHRGDNSPLHF	TGCGCCAGCAGCCAACCTTCACCACACAGGGGGGATAATTCACCCCTCCACTTT
TRBJ2-5	TRBV4-3	.	TRBD1	16	CASSQDSDRGTETQYF	TGCGCCAGCAGCCAAGACTCGGACAGGGGGACGGAGACCCAGTACTTC
TRBJ2-2	TRBV10-2	.	.	16	CASSEGSPANTGELFF	TGCGCCAGCAGTGAGGGCTCACCCGCGAACACCGGGGAGCTGTTTTTT
TRBJ2-7	TRBV28	.	.	12	CASSSQAYEQYF	TGTGCCAGCAGTTCCCAGGCCTACGAGCAGTACTTC
TRBJ1-3	TRBV9	.	.	14	CASSGAARGNTIYF	TGTGCCAGCAGTGGGGCGGCACGTGGAAACACCATATATTTT
TRBJ2-1	TRBV30	.	.	13	CAWNSRKEEVEFF	TGTGCCTGGAACTCCCGCAAGGAGGAGGTGGAGTTCTTC
TRBJ1-1	TRBV9	.	.	15	CASSPVWTENTEAFF	TGTGCCAGCAGCCCCGTTTGGACAGAGAACACTGAAGCTTTCTTT
TRBJ2-1	TRBV7-3	.	.	15	CASSPLIGEINEQFF	TGTGCCAGCAGCCCCCTAATCGGAGAGATTAATGAGCAGTTCTTC
TRBJ2-1	TRBV19	.	TRBD2	15	CASSFQRGDYNEQFF	TGTGCCAGTAGTTTTCAGCGGGGGGACTACAATGAGCAGTTCTTC
TRBJ1-4	TRBV9	once	.	17	CASSGGTWTDSNEKLFF	TGTGCCAGCAGCGGAGGAACTTGGACAGATAGTAATGAAAAACTGTTTTTT
TRBJ1-1	TRBV27	.	TRBD1	18	CASSSSWTGGLINTEAFF	TGTGCCAGCAGTTCGAGTTGGACAGGGGGCTTGATTAACACTGAAGCTTTCTTT
TRBJ1-1	TRBV19	.	TRBD1	17	CASSGGQVDGGNTEAFF	TGTGCCAGTTCAGGGGGACAGGTGGATGGGGGAAACACTGAAGCTTTCTTT
TRBJ2-7	TRBV28	.	TRBD2	18	CASSSPRGGRGASYEQYF	TGTGCCAGCAGTTCCCCGCGGGGCGGGAGGGGGGCATCCTACGAGCAGTACTTC
TRBJ2-7	TRBV4-2	.	TRBD1	16	CASSQPTGGITYEQYF	TGTGCCAGCAGCCAACCAACAGGGGGGATAACCTACGAGCAGTACTTC
TRBJ2-7	TRBV5-8	.	.	15	CASSLGGPLSYEQYF	TGTGCCAGCAGCTTGGGGGGGCCTCTCTCCTACGAGCAGTACTTC
TRBJ1-2	TRBV6-5	.	.	14	CASSYFYNSYGYTF	TGTGCCAGCAGTTACTTCTATAACAGCTATGGCTACACCTTC
TRBJ2-3	TRBV5-1	.	.	17	CASSLGGHQPSTDTQYF	TGCGCCAGCAGCTTGGGAGGACATCAGCCTAGCACAGATACGCAGTATTTT
TRBJ1-5	TRBV4-1	.	TRBD1	18	CASSQVLTGGVNNQPQHF	TGCGCCAGCAGCCAAGTACTCACAGGGGGCGTAAACAATCAGCCCCAGCATTTT
TRBJ2-1	TRBV5-1	.	TRBD2	19	CASSLEGLAGPRPLDEQFF	TGCGCCAGCAGCTTGGAGGGACTAGCGGGGCCTCGCCCACTGGATGAGCAGTTCTTC
TRBJ2-6	TRBV7-9	.	TRBD1	16	CASSPPDRVGANVLTF	TGTGCCAGCAGCCCCCCTGACAGGGTTGGGGCCAACGTCCTGACTTTC
TRBJ1-5	TRBV7-9	.	TRBD1	17	CASSSTGQGRYNQPQHF	TGTGCCAGCAGTTCGACGGGACAGGGGCGATACAATCAGCCCCAGCATTTT
TRBJ2-7	TRBV27	.	TRBD2	13	CASIKRGSDEQYF	TGTGCCAGCATCAAGCGGGGATCGGACGAGCAGTACTTC
TRBJ2-5	TRBV18	.	.	12	CASSLPQETQYF	TGTGCCAGCTCACTCCCACAAGAGACCCAGTACTTC
TRBJ2-7	TRBV12-5	.	.	16	CASGLPQQTETYEQYF	TGTGCTAGTGGTTTGCCACAACAGACGGAAACCTACGAGCAGTACTTC